One sample yielded the 24 T cell receptor beta chains listed below, sequenced in a study of cytomegalovirus exposure and HLA in healthy donors. This PCR relied on a set of 60 Vbeta primers and 13 Jbeta primers. Method: immunoSEQ multiplex PCR; TCRdb's copy keeps in-frame clones and lacks some. The repertoire holds tens of thousands of clones, over 55% seen once, with 20% to 25% in the top ten. The sequenced material came from PBMCs. The receptors derive from a woman aged 45-65 years in good health and CMV-seropositive.

The genes are TRBV2 and TRBJ2-5; D is possibly TRBD2 (5 bases). Germline V gene data show CDR1 as SNHLY and CDR2 as FYNNEI. V shed 8 bases and J shed 3 bases, with 13 bases lying between them. This CDR3 is built from 13 residues. The CDR3 protein is CASSLTGEETQYF. CDR3 sequence (DNA): TGTGCCAGCTCCCTTACCGGGGAAGAGACCCAGTACTTC.

The V and J genes are TRBV11-2 and TRBJ1-1; TRBD1 aligns across 9 bases. This CDR3 has 15 residues. V lost 0 bases and J lost 10; bases outside the gene matches: 9. The germline V gene has CDR1 SGHAT and CDR2 FQNNGV. This CDR3 reads CASSLDITGGLGAFF. For the CDR3, the DNA is TGTGCCAGCAGCTTAGATATAACAGGGGGCTTAGGAGCTTTCTTT.

The chain employs TRBV7-2 and TRBJ1-4; no clear D. Trimming took 3 bases from V and 8 from J, leaving 13 bases between them. The CDR3 covers 14 residues. The V gene's germline CDR1 is SGHTA and CDR2 FQGNSA. The CDR3 protein is CASSFNLGREKLFF. The CDR3 DNA sequence: TGTGCCAGCAGCTTTAACCTCGGTCGAGAAAAACTGTTTTTT.

The chain carries TRBV9 and TRBJ2-3, with 7 nucleotides matching TRBD1. The CDR3 consists of 13 residues. Trimming cost V 2 bases and J 5 bases; bases outside gene matches: 2. The germline V gene encodes CDR1 SGDLS and CDR2 YYNGEE. In nucleotides, the CDR3 is TGTGCCAGCAGCGTGAGACAGGGAGATACGCAGTATTTT. Its protein product is CASSVRQGDTQYF. The whole variable domain, remainder taken from reference TRBV9 and TRBJ2-3, is DSGVTQTPKHLITATGQRVTLRCSPRSGDLSVYWYQQSLDQGLQFLIQYYNGEERAKGNILERFSAQQFPDLHSELNLSSLELGDSALYFCASSVRQGDTQYFGPGTRLTVL.

The chain joins TRBV2 to TRBJ2-1; 7 nucleotides align to TRBD1. After removal of 7 bases from V and 2 bases from J, the junction contained 11 bases not matched to a gene. This CDR3 is 16 amino acids long. CDR1 and CDR2 from the germline V gene are SNHLY and FYNNEI. The CDR3 protein is CASTAGTDITYNEQFF. The CDR3 nucleotides are TGTGCCAGCACCGCCGGGACAGACATCACCTACAATGAGCAGTTCTTC.

The CDR3 DNA follows: TGTGCCAGCAGCCGGACAGGGGGCGGAGGCGAGCAGTACTTC. Translation: CASSRTGGGGEQYF. This chain uses TRBV7-6 with TRBJ2-7, with 11 bases aligning to TRBD1. The germline V gene encodes CDR1 SGHVS and CDR2 FNYEAQ. The length of the CDR3 is 14 residues. Unmatched junction bases numbered 6, after V lost 5 bases and J lost 6 bases.

This sequence joins TRBV4-3 and TRBJ1-1, with 7 bases identical to TRBD1. Germline V gene data show CDR1 as LGHNA and CDR2 as YSLEER. With 3 bases clipped from V and 3 bases from J, the junction kept 1 base outside the gene matches. CDR3 length: 13 residues. CDR3 in DNA: TGCGCCAGCAGCCAGGACAGGTACACTGAAGCTTTCTTT. Its translation is CASSQDRYTEAFF.

There are a few counts of this clone. This chain links TRBV2 with TRBJ1-1; maybe TRBD1 (6 bases). V lost 6 bases and J 7 bases, leaving 15 bases between the germline ends. This CDR3 has 13 residues. Germline assignment: CDR1 SNHLY and CDR2 FYNNEI. DNA for the CDR3: TGTGCCAGCAGCCCTCAGGGGATGGGTGAAGCTTTCTTT. Amino acids: CASSPQGMGEAFF.

CDR3 sequence: CAWSGRFTTDTQYF. The CDR3 coding sequence is TGTGCCTGGAGTGGGAGGTTTACCACAGATACGCAGTATTTT. The J gene is TRBJ2-3, the V gene TRBV30, with a weak D call TRBD2 (5 bases). The V and J ends lost 1 base and 2 bases respectively, with 10 bases between them. The CDR3 loop spans 14 amino acids. In germline, CDR1 is GTSNPN, CDR2 SVGIG (reference sequence).

The chain couples TRBV9 to TRBJ1-4; 9 bases map to TRBD1. The V segment lost 0 bases and the J segment 4 bases; nucleotides outside the gene matches: 4. In germline, CDR1 is SGDLS, CDR2 YYNGEE. The length of the CDR3 is 16 residues. The CDR3 is CASSVGTGAINEKLFF. The CDR3 DNA reads TGTGCCAGCAGCGTAGGGACAGGGGCGATTAATGAAAAACTGTTTTTT.

J is TRBJ1-3 and V is TRBV2; no reliable D call. V was clipped by 1 base and J by 4 bases, with 11 bases between them. Germline V gives CDR1 SNHLY, CDR2 FYNNEI. CDR3 length equals 15 residues. The CDR3: CASSEGGFSGNTIYF. CDR3 DNA sequence: TGTGCCAGCAGTGAAGGAGGGTTCTCGGGAAACACCATATATTTT.

This chain links TRBV6-5 with TRBJ1-5; 7 bases agree with TRBD1. This CDR3 has 13 residues. Germline values: CDR1 MNHEY, CDR2 SVGAGI. V shed 4 bases and J 9 bases; nucleotides not matched to a gene: 6. CDR3 residues: CASSSQGVGPQHF. The CDR3, as DNA: TGTGCCAGCAGTTCCCAGGGGGTGGGGCCCCAGCATTTT.

V gene TRBV7-9 combines with J gene TRBJ1-4, with D possibly matching TRBD1 (6 bases). Germline V gene data show CDR1 as SEHNR and CDR2 as FQNEAQ (reference sequence). V was clipped by 2 bases and J by 0 bases, with 13 bases between them. The length of the CDR3 is 17 residues. In DNA form, the CDR3 reads TGTGCCAGCAGCTTACGTCAAGGGGGTCCAACTAATGAAAAACTGTTTTTT. Its protein product is CASSLRQGGPTNEKLFF.

V and J are TRBV29-1 and TRBJ2-7; D unresolved. V dropped 2 bases and J dropped 3 bases, with 8 bases sitting between them. Germline CDR1 is SQVTM and CDR2 is ANQGSEA. This CDR3 is 12 amino acids long. The DNA of the CDR3 is TGCAGCGTTGAATTGGCAGACTACGAGCAGTACTTC. This codes for CSVELADYEQYF.

This rearrangement joins TRBV13 to TRBJ2-1; D gene unclear. This CDR3 contains 12 residues. Looked up from germline, CDR1 is PRHDT and CDR2 is FYEKMQ (reference sequence). The germline V and J ends were trimmed by 5 bases and 4 bases, with 6 bases remaining between them. CDR3 DNA sequence: TGTGCCAGCAGCCAGGTTTACAATGAGCAGTTCTTC. Its translation: CASSQVYNEQFF. The complete variable domain, with remaining parts taken from reference TRBV13 and TRBJ2-1, reads AAGVIQSPRHLIKEKRETATLKCYPIPRHDTVYWYQQGPGQDPQFLISFYEKMQSDKGSIPDRFSAQQFSDYHSELNMSSLELGDSALYFCASSQVYNEQFFGPGTRLTVL.

The V gene is TRBV9, the J gene TRBJ2-2; D uncertain. Trimming stripped 4 bases from V and 1 base from J, with 14 bases between. Germline V gene sequence: CDR1 SGDLS, CDR2 YYNGEE. The CDR3 is 16 amino acids. CDR3 residues: CASSPRPTGNTGELFF. DNA of the CDR3: TGTGCCAGCAGCCCCCGTCCGACGGGGAACACCGGGGAGCTGTTTTTT.

The chain recombines TRBV27 with TRBJ2-7, with a weak D call TRBD1 (7 bases). Trimming removed 6 bases at V and 3 bases at J, with 15 bases between. Germline lookup yields CDR1 MNHEY and CDR2 SMNVEV (reference sequence). The CDR3 extends over 14 amino acids. CDR3: CASSPEGQNYEQYF. Written as DNA, the CDR3 is TGTGCCAGCAGCCCGGAGGGACAGAACTACGAGCAGTACTTC.

CDR3 protein: CASSFGAVSYNEQFF. For the CDR3, the DNA is TGTGCCAGCAGCTTCGGAGCGGTTTCCTACAATGAGCAGTTCTTC. J is TRBJ2-1 and V is TRBV7-3; the D gene is possibly TRBD2 (5 bases). V lost 3 bases and J lost 1, with 10 bases in between. This CDR3 has 15 residues. CDR1 SGHTA and CDR2 FQGTGA come from the germline V gene.

The chain employs TRBV6-5 and TRBJ1-5, with 7 bases aligning to TRBD1. J lost 2 bases, V lost 6 bases, and 7 bases had no gene match. The CDR3 is made up of 15 amino acids. CDR1 is MNHEY, CDR2 SVGAGI, per germline. The DNA for the CDR3 is TGTGCCAGCAGCCCAGACAGGGTGGGCAATCAGCCCCAGCATTTT. This sequence encodes CASSPDRVGNQPQHF.

J is TRBJ1-1 and V is TRBV5-1, with 8 bases aligning to TRBD1. The length of the CDR3 is 14 residues. The V gene's germline CDR1 is SGHRS and CDR2 YFSETQ. With 4 bases clipped from V and 5 bases from J, the junction kept 7 bases outside the gene matches. This chain's CDR3 is CASSQQGAVTEAFF. The CDR3 DNA follows: TGCGCCAGCAGCCAGCAGGGGGCTGTGACTGAAGCTTTCTTT.

This chain joins TRBV5-6 and TRBJ2-5, with TRBD2 identical over 7 bases. J was trimmed by 2 bases and V by 0 bases; bases with no gene match: 7. This CDR3 spans 16 amino acids. Germline values: CDR1 SGHDT, CDR2 YYEEEE. The chain's CDR3 is CASSLAGGEQQETQYF. The CDR3 DNA reads TGTGCCAGCAGCTTGGCGGGGGGAGAACAGCAAGAGACCCAGTACTTC.

The rearrangement joins TRBV5-1 to TRBJ2-7; 10 bases are a match to TRBD1. This CDR3 has 15 amino acids. J was trimmed by 4 bases and V by 3 bases; bases with no gene match: 7. Germline CDR1 is SGHRS and CDR2 is YFSETQ. DNA of the CDR3: TGCGCCAGCAGCTCCGGGACAGGGGAAGGATACGAGCAGTACTTC. It specifies CASSSGTGEGYEQYF.

This clone occurred a few times. The rearrangement joins TRBV7-6 to TRBJ2-5; D is possibly TRBD1 (5 bases). The CDR3 contains 14 residues. V lost 5 bases, J lost 2 bases, and 12 bases lay in between. CDR1 and CDR2 from the germline V gene are SGHVS and FNYEAQ. CDR3 bases: TGTGCCAGCAGCGCGGTGACAGATCAAGAGACCCAGTACTTC. This gives the protein CASSAVTDQETQYF.

The rearrangement joins TRBV18 to TRBJ2-1; D possibly corresponds to TRBD2 (6 bases). Trimming took off 0 bases at V and 4 bases at J, with 16 bases between the two ends. There are 17 residues in the CDR3. Looked up from germline, CDR1 is KGHSH and CDR2 is LQKENI. This chain's CDR3 is CASSPPPGTPPYNEQFF. Here the CDR3 DNA reads TGTGCCAGCTCACCACCCCCCGGGACTCCCCCTTACAATGAGCAGTTCTTC.